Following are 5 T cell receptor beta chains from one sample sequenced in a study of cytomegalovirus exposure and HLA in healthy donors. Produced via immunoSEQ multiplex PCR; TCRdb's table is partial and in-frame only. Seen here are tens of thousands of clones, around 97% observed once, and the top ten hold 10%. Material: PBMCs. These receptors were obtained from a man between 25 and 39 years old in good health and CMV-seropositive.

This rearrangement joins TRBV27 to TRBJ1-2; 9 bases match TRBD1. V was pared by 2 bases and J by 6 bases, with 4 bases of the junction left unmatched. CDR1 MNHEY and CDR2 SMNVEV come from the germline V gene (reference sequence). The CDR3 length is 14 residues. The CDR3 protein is CASSLMGQGDGYTF. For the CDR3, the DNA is TGTGCCAGCAGTTTAATGGGACAGGGAGATGGCTACACCTTC.

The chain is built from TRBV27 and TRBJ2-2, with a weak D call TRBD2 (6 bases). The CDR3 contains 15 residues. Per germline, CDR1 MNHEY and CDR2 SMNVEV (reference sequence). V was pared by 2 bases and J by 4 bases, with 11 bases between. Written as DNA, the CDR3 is TGTGCCAGCAGTTTAAAGGGACTCTCCACCGGGGAGCTGTTTTTT. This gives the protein CASSLKGLSTGELFF.

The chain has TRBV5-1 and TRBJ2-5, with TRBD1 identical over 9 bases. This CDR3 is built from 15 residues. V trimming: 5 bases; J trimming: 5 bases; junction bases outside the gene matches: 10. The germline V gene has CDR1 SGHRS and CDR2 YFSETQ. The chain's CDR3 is CASSGMTGGSETQYF. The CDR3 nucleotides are TGCGCCAGCAGTGGGATGACAGGGGGAAGCGAGACCCAGTACTTC.

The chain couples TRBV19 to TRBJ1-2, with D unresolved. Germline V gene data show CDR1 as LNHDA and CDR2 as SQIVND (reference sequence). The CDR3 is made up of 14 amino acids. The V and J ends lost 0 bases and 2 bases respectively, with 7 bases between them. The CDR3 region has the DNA TGTGCCAGTAGTATAGAGAGCGGAAACTATGGCTACACCTTC. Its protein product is CASSIESGNYGYTF.

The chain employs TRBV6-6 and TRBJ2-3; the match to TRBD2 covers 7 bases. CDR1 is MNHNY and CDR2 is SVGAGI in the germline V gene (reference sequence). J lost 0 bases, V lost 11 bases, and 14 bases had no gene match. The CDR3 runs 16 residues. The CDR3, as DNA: TGTGCCGCCCGGGGGGAAAAACTCCCTAGCACAGATACGCAGTATTTT. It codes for CAARGEKLPSTDTQYF.